Listed here are 32 T cell receptor beta chains from one sample, sequenced in a study of CD8 T cells in Susac syndrome. Random-hexamer reverse transcription was applied to about 0.45 to 1 ug RNA. TCRdb re-called the immunoSEQ multiplex PCR reads through MiXCR, storing one row per CDR3 protein. The data contain approximately 160,000 distinct CDR3 sequences, roughly 94% of them singletons. Sequencing input: CD4+ T cells from PBMCs. These receptors all come from a human donor in good health.

DNA for the CDR3: TGCAGTCCCAACCTTCCGGGGGCTTTCACAGATACGCAGTATTTT. It codes for CSPNLPGAFTDTQYF. The chain recombines TRBV20-1 with TRBJ2-3; D assignment may be TRBD1 or TRBD2 (6 bases each). The V gene lost 8 bases and the J gene lost 2 bases, with 20 bases spanning the gap. The CDR3 is 15 amino acids. CDR1 is DFQATT and CDR2 is SNEGSKA in the germline V gene (reference sequence).

The rearrangement links TRBV7-2 to TRBJ2-2; 9 positions agree with TRBD2. Germline V gives CDR1 SGHTA, CDR2 FQGNSA. The length of the CDR3 is 16 residues. V shed 2 bases and J 4 bases; nucleotides not matched to a gene: 5. The CDR3 reads CASSLRASGATGELFF. The CDR3 nucleotides are TGTGCCAGCAGCTTAAGGGCTAGCGGGGCCACCGGGGAGCTGTTTTTT.

V and J are TRBV10-3 and TRBJ2-7, with 10 nucleotides matching TRBD1. The CDR3 has 16 amino acids. V was clipped by 4 bases and J by 6 bases; unmatched bases: 12. CDR1 is ENHRY and CDR2 is SYGVKD in the germline V gene. The CDR3 is CAISGPGTGARAEQYF. The CDR3 DNA reads TGTGCCATCAGTGGTCCCGGGACAGGGGCTAGAGCCGAGCAGTACTTC.

The rearrangement links TRBV10-2 to TRBJ2-7, with D perhaps matching TRBD1 (6 bases). This CDR3 is 13 amino acids long. Germline V gives CDR1 WSHSY, CDR2 SAAADI. Trimming took off 11 bases at V and 7 bases at J, with 21 bases between the two ends. The CDR3 bases are TGCGCCGCGACTGGCCAGGGGCTGTATGAGCAGTACTTC. This codes for CAATGQGLYEQYF.

This chain connects TRBV4-1 to TRBJ2-6, with D possibly matching TRBD1 (7 bases). The V end lost 1 base, the J end lost 2 bases, and 24 bases lay between the germline ends. This CDR3 has 21 amino acids. The germline V gene has CDR1 MGHRA and CDR2 YSYEKL. The CDR3 here is CASSQAGARQGTGAGANVLTF. CDR3 in DNA: TGCGCCAGCAGCCAAGCGGGGGCAAGACAGGGTACCGGCGCTGGGGCCAACGTCCTGACTTTC.

The J gene is TRBJ1-5, the V gene TRBV5-4; D gene unclear. This CDR3 is built from 13 residues. Germline CDR1 reads SGHNT; CDR2 reads YYREEE (reference sequence). V was trimmed by 4 bases and J by 1 base, leaving 6 bases between them. The CDR3 here is CASSTTSNQPQHF. The CDR3 DNA sequence: TGTGCCAGCAGCACAACCAGCAATCAGCCCCAGCATTTT.

The genes are TRBV5-1 and TRBJ2-5; maybe TRBD1 (5 bases). The CDR3 totals 15 residues. The ends were cut back, 7 bases at V and 5 bases at J, with 21 bases in the middle. Germline values: CDR1 SGHRS, CDR2 YFSETQ. The CDR3 here is CASAAGPRGEETQYF. The DNA of the CDR3 is TGCGCCAGCGCCGCAGGTCCAAGGGGCGAGGAGACCCAGTACTTC.

The CDR3 nucleotides read TGTGCCGGGGAAGGGGACCGGGGGGCCGAGCAGTACTTC. This codes for CAGEGDRGAEQYF. The chain uses TRBV7-9 and TRBJ2-7, with D perhaps TRBD2 (7 bases). Deletions cut 11 bases from V and 6 bases from J, with 20 bases between. There are 13 residues in the CDR3. Germline lookup yields CDR1 SEHNR and CDR2 FQNEAQ (reference sequence).

The chain links TRBV11-2 to TRBJ1-5; maybe TRBD1 (6 bases). V was cut by 2 bases and J by 5 bases, with 7 bases left in between. CDR1 and CDR2 from the germline V gene are SGHAT and FQNNGV. This CDR3 is 13 amino acids long. The CDR3: CASSLSGDQPQHF. The CDR3 region has the DNA TGTGCCAGCAGCTTATCAGGGGATCAGCCCCAGCATTTT. Full variable domain (missing parts from reference TRBV11-2 and TRBJ1-5): EAGVAQSPRYKIIEKRQSVAFWCNPISGHATLYWYQQILGQGPKLLIQFQNNGVVDDSQLPKDRFSAERLKGVDSTLKIQPAKLEDSAVYLCASSLSGDQPQHFGDGTRLSIL.

This rearrangement joins TRBV2 to TRBJ1-6; TRBD1 might be the D (5 bases). This CDR3 comprises 16 residues. Germline values: CDR1 SNHLY, CDR2 FYNNEI. The V end lost 6 bases, the J end lost 6 bases, and 18 bases lay between the germline ends. CDR3 in amino acids: CASRTQPGGFNSPLHF. CDR3 bases: TGTGCCAGCAGGACCCAGCCGGGGGGATTTAATTCACCCCTCCACTTT.

This chain links TRBV5-1 with TRBJ1-1, with a tentative D call TRBD1 (5 bases). Germline values: CDR1 SGHRS, CDR2 YFSETQ. There are 15 residues in the CDR3. V was shortened by 4 bases and J by 6 bases, with 19 bases between the two germline ends. CDR3 region: CASSGTPPLPAEAFF. CDR3 in DNA: TGCGCCAGCAGCGGGACCCCCCCCCTCCCGGCTGAAGCTTTCTTT. The whole variable domain, filled in from reference TRBV5-1 and TRBJ1-1, reads KAGVTQTPRYLIKTRGQQVTLSCSPISGHRSVSWYQQTPGQGLQFLFEYFSETQRNKGNFPGRFSGRQFSNSRSEMNVSTLELGDSALYLCASSGTPPLPAEAFFGQGTRLTVV.

This chain links TRBV10-3 with TRBJ1-3; maybe TRBD1 (5 bases). The CDR3 totals 14 residues. V dropped 7 bases and J dropped 3 bases, with 13 bases sitting between them. Per germline, CDR1 ENHRY and CDR2 SYGVKD. CDR3 sequence reads: CAITPEGFGNTIYF. CDR3 sequence (DNA): TGTGCCATCACCCCGGAGGGGTTTGGAAACACCATATATTTT.

This chain uses TRBV6-2 or TRBV6-3 with TRBJ1-2, with TRBD1 matching 7 bases. The CDR3 has 16 residues. CDR1 and CDR2 from the germline V gene are MNHEY and SVGEGT. The V segment lost 0 bases and the J segment 2 bases; nucleotides outside the gene matches: 6. The CDR3 nucleotides are TGTGCCAGCAGTTACTCCCTAGGGGACAGCAACTATGGCTACACCTTC. Translating it yields CASSYSLGDSNYGYTF.

V is TRBV6-5 and J is TRBJ2-5; 7 bases are a match to TRBD2. Per germline, CDR1 MNHEY and CDR2 SVGAGI. With V trimmed by 3 bases and J by 5 bases, 15 bases remained unmatched. This CDR3 is 17 amino acids long. CDR3 sequence (DNA): TGTGCCAGCAGTTATGGGGGTTTAAGGGGAGGGTGGGAGACCCAGTACTTC. As protein: CASSYGGLRGGWETQYF.

The rearrangement uses TRBV20-1 and TRBJ1-6, with D unresolved. Trimming cost V 5 bases and J 8 bases, with 22 bases left between them. This CDR3 comprises 16 residues. Germline CDR1 is DFQATT and CDR2 is SNEGSKA (reference sequence). The CDR3 here is CSAAETVPLLDSPLHF. The CDR3 DNA reads as TGCAGTGCTGCTGAGACGGTCCCCTTGTTGGATTCACCCCTCCACTTT.

This chain joins TRBV20-1 and TRBJ1-1; tentatively, D is TRBD1 (6 bases). CDR1 and CDR2 from the germline V gene are DFQATT and SNEGSKA (reference sequence). V shed 1 base and J shed 2 bases, with 11 bases lying between them. This CDR3 is 14 amino acids long. As DNA, the CDR3 is TGCAGTGCTAGAGTGGGACATGCCAACACTGAAGCTTTCTTT. Its translation: CSARVGHANTEAFF.

The chain uses TRBV5-1 and TRBJ2-7; 7 bases match TRBD1. Germline lookup yields CDR1 SGHRS and CDR2 YFSETQ. With 1 base clipped from V and 4 bases from J, the junction kept 8 bases outside the gene matches. CDR3 length: 15 amino acids. In DNA, the CDR3 is TGCGCCAGCAGCTTGAGGAAGGGGGCGTCGTACGAGCAGTACTTC. Amino acids: CASSLRKGASYEQYF.

The count of this clonotype is one. In nucleotides, the CDR3 is TGTGCCAGCAGCTCTCGGACGGGAAGGACCGGGGAGCTGTTTTTT. Translation gives CASSSRTGRTGELFF. The J gene is TRBJ2-2, the V gene TRBV5-8; maybe TRBD2 (5 bases). CDR3 length: 15 amino acids. Germline loops: CDR1 SGHTS, CDR2 YDEGEE. V lost 3 bases, J lost 5 bases, and 14 bases lay in between. Using reference TRBV5-8 and TRBJ2-2 for the parts outside the CDR3, the full variable domain is EAGVTQSPTHLIKTRGQQATLRCSPISGHTSVYWYQQALGLGLQFLLWYDEGEERNRGNFPPRFSGRQFPNYSSELNVNALELEDSALYLCASSSRTGRTGELFFGEGSRLTVL.

The genes are TRBV6-2 or TRBV6-3 and TRBJ1-2, with D possibly TRBD1 on 5 matching bases. V gave up 6 bases and J gave up 4 bases, with 15 bases separating them. This CDR3 is 14 amino acids long. Germline CDR1 MNHEY, CDR2 SVGEGT. The CDR3 DNA reads TGTGCCAGCAGATTCCTGGGACTCCCCTATGGCTACACCTTC. Protein sequence: CASRFLGLPYGYTF.

J is TRBJ1-3 and V is TRBV28, with 11 bases identical to TRBD1. The CDR3 is made up of 19 amino acids. CDR1 and CDR2 (germline): MDHEN, SYDVKM. The junction had 10 bases not matched to a gene; V was cut back by 3 bases and J by 0 bases. CDR3 in DNA: TGTGCCAGCAGTTTTGGGGACAGGGGGTTTTCCTTCTCTGGAAACACCATATATTTT. As protein: CASSFGDRGFSFSGNTIYF.

V is TRBV27 and J is TRBJ2-4, with a tentative D call TRBD2 (6 bases). The V and J ends lost 6 bases and 1 base respectively, with 19 bases between them. This CDR3 has 17 residues. Germline V CDR1 and CDR2: MNHEY, SMNVEV (reference sequence). The CDR3 region is CASRPVTRLVAKNIQYF. CDR3 bases: TGTGCCAGCAGACCCGTTACCCGACTAGTCGCCAAAAACATTCAGTACTTC.

This clonotype was detected only once. This rearrangement joins TRBV19 to TRBJ2-7; possible D gene TRBD1, 5 bases. The CDR3 loop spans 16 amino acids. V shed 3 bases and J shed 0 bases, with 15 bases lying between them. Germline CDR1 reads LNHDA; CDR2 reads SQIVND (reference sequence). The CDR3 DNA is TGTGCCAGTAGTATCCCCCGGCAGACAGTCTCCTACGAGCAGTACTTC. Protein sequence: CASSIPRQTVSYEQYF. Variable domain in full (rest from reference TRBV19 and TRBJ2-7): DGGITQSPKYLFRKEGQNVTLSCEQNLNHDAMYWYRQDPGQGLRLIYYSQIVNDFQKGDIAEGYSVSREKKESFPLTVTSAQKNPTAFYLCASSIPRQTVSYEQYFGPGTRLTVT.

The rearrangement links TRBV6-6 to TRBJ2-7, with 11 nucleotides matching TRBD1. CDR3 size: 14 residues. Germline values: CDR1 MNHNY, CDR2 SVGAGI (reference sequence). V lost 6 bases and J lost 2; bases outside the gene matches: 3. The CDR3 loop reads CASRSGQGAYEQYF. In DNA, the CDR3 is TGTGCCAGCAGATCGGGACAGGGGGCCTACGAGCAGTACTTC.

This clonotype was seen just once. The chain carries TRBV9 and TRBJ1-4; D gene ambiguous. Trimming left V 4 bases short and J 2 bases short, with 18 bases between. CDR3 length: 17 residues. CDR1 is SGDLS and CDR2 is YYNGEE in the germline V gene. CDR3 protein: CASSTGRPTATNEKLFF. The CDR3 DNA reads TGTGCCAGCAGCACCGGCCGGCCGACCGCGACTAATGAAAAACTGTTTTTT.

The rearrangement uses TRBV5-6 and TRBJ1-6; 7 bases are a match to TRBD1. Germline values: CDR1 SGHDT, CDR2 YYEEEE. V lost 1 base, J lost 7 bases, and 5 bases stayed unmatched. The CDR3 length is 15 residues. The CDR3: CASSLLDRVNSPLHF. The DNA for the CDR3 is TGTGCCAGCAGCTTGCTCGACAGGGTGAATTCACCCCTCCACTTT.

This sequence joins TRBV6-5 and TRBJ2-7; no clear D gene. V lost 0 bases to trimming and J lost 5 bases, with 11 bases between them. Germline CDR1 reads MNHEY; CDR2 reads SVGAGI. This CDR3 contains 14 residues. The CDR3 coding sequence is TGTGCCAGCAGTTACTCGGGGATGGACGACGAGCAGTACTTC. As protein: CASSYSGMDDEQYF.

J is TRBJ2-6 and V is TRBV7-2, with D tentatively TRBD1 or TRBD2 (5 bases each). The V end was cut by 2 bases, the J end by 2 bases, with 7 bases between. This CDR3 region has 15 residues. Per germline, CDR1 SGHTA and CDR2 FQGNSA. CDR3 nucleotides: TGTGCCAGCAGCTTATTGGGGGCTGGGGCCAACGTCCTGACTTTC. Encoded protein: CASSLLGAGANVLTF.

The V and J genes are TRBV7-2 and TRBJ2-7; perhaps TRBD2 as D (6 bases). Germline V gives CDR1 SGHTA, CDR2 FQGNSA. This CDR3 comprises 14 residues. V was cut by 3 bases and J by 5 bases, with 14 bases left in between. The CDR3: CASSFGLAIDEQYF. In DNA, the CDR3 is TGTGCCAGCAGCTTTGGGCTAGCGATCGACGAGCAGTACTTC.

This clonotype was seen just once. The V gene is TRBV10-1, the J gene TRBJ1-1, with 7 positions matching TRBD1. The CDR3 contains 14 residues. Germline-derived CDR1 and CDR2 are WNHNN and SYGVQD (reference sequence). V was pared by 6 bases and J by 1 base, with 5 bases of the junction left unmatched. CDR3 in amino acids: CASSSGQSNTEAFF. In DNA form, the CDR3 reads TGCGCCAGCAGCTCGGGACAGTCGAACACTGAAGCTTTCTTT.

The gene calls are TRBV27 and TRBJ1-5, with D unclear. V was cut by 2 bases and J by 0 bases, with 8 bases left in between. The CDR3 runs 15 residues. Germline V gene data show CDR1 as MNHEY and CDR2 as SMNVEV (reference sequence). The CDR3 coding sequence is TGTGCCAGCAGTTTACGCCATATTAGCAATCAGCCCCAGCATTTT. As protein: CASSLRHISNQPQHF.

The chain combines TRBV4-3 with TRBJ1-4; 8 positions match TRBD1. V shed 3 bases, J shed 3 bases, and the junction held 3 bases outside the gene matches. The CDR3 spans 15 residues. Germline V CDR1 and CDR2: LGHNA, YSLEER. CDR3 sequence reads: CASSHTTGANEKLFF. The DNA of the CDR3 is TGCGCCAGCAGCCACACGACAGGGGCTAATGAAAAACTGTTTTTT.

The chain recombines TRBV2 with TRBJ2-2; D possibly corresponds to TRBD2 (6 bases). This CDR3 comprises 15 residues. Per the germline V gene, CDR1 is SNHLY and CDR2 is FYNNEI. Trimming removed 7 bases at V and 1 base at J, with 13 bases between. CDR3 nucleotide sequence: TGTGCCAGCACTGGAATCGGGGGGAACACCGGGGAGCTGTTTTTT. Translated, it gives CASTGIGGNTGELFF.